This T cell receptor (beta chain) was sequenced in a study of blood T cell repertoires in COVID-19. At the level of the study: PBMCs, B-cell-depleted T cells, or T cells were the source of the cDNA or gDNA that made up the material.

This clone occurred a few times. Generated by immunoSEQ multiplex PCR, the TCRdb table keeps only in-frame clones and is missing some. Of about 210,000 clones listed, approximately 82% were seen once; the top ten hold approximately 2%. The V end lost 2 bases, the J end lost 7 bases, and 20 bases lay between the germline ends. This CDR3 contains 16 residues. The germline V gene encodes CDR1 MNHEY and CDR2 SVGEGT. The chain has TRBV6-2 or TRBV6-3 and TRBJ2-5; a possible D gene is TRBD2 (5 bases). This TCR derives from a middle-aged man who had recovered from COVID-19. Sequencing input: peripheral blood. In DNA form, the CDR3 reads TGTGCCAGCAGTTACCCACCCGACCAGAGGGTAGGGACCCAGTACTTC. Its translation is CASSYPPDQRVGTQYF.